The entry below describes one TCR beta chain. There are a few counts of this clonotype. Its binding antigen is unknown. Base qualities are not at hand, and no much larger clone is one base apart. The sample comes from a study of CD8 T cells in ankylosing spondylitis (dated by TCRdb to 2016 to 2017). About the study as a whole: To find TCR variants linked to disease, the study profiled T cell receptor beta repertoires in ankylosing spondylitis patients and healthy donors. The full study cohort was made up of roughly 25 ankylosing spondylitis patients and roughly 98 healthy donors. Peripheral blood was sampled, and synovial fluid was also collected from ankylosing spondylitis patients.

Study-wide conclusions, independent of this receptor: According to the report, matched synovial fluid samples from ankylosing spondylitis patients were significantly enriched for the disease-linked clones. Some motif variants were previously reported in synovial fluid and blood of reactive arthritis patients, suggesting common disease-initiation mechanisms. A CD8+ phenotype was shown by the disease-linked clones, which were found at relatively low frequencies in peripheral blood. A TCR beta motif of several highly homologous amino acid variants appeared characteristic of blood from ankylosing spondylitis patients.

The instrument was an Illumina HiSeq 2500. Quantitative 5'-RACE with molecular barcodes was the method used to prepare the TCR beta libraries. As for how the authors treated the data: A new computational method, built on a probabilistic model of VDJ rearrangement, was used to identify disease-linked TCR variants. TCRdb's own reprocessing of the public reads used fastp at Q25 and MiXCR and kept productive beta chains. Each entry is one CDR3 protein sequence, shown with its most common DNA and genes. Clone size and V and J calls follow TCRdb, not the original study. Across this sample there are approximately 540,000 distinct CDR3 sequences, with roughly 12% seen only once. The ten biggest clones cover 6.8% of the sample. The specimen was blood, either unsorted or a sorted T cell fraction (not recorded which). This TCR was sampled from a male donor with ankylosing spondylitis.

CDR3 reads: CASSRQGTSGLNEQFF. The DNA reads TGTGCCAGCAGCCGCCAAGGGACTAGCGGGTTAAATGAGCAGTTCTTC. Recombination linked TRBV11-3 to TRBJ2-1, and 12 bases in between align with TRBD2. CDR1 and CDR2 (SGHNT, YENEEA) derive from the germline V gene. The CDR3 goes from the cysteine to the phenylalanine over 16 residues. The DNA shown is the 48-base CDR3, in frame from base 1. Ends trimmed: V by 5 bases, J by 7 bases; bases unmatched to a gene: 9.